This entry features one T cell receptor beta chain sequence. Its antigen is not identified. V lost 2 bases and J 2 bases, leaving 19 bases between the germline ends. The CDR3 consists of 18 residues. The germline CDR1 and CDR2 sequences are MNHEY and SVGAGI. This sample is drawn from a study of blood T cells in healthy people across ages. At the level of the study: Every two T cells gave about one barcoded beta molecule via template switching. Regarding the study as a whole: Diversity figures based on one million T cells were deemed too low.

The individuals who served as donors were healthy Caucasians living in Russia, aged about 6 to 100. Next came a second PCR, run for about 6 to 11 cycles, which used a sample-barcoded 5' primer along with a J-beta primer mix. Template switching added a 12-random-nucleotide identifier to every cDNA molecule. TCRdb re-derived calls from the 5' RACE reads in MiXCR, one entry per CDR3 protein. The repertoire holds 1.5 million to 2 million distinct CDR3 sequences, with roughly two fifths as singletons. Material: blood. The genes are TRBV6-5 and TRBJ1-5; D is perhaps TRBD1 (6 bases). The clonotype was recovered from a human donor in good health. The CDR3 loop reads CASSYLGWGAGGNQPQHF. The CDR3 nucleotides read TGTGCCAGCAGTTACCTGGGCTGGGGGGCGGGTGGCAATCAGCCCCAGCATTTT.